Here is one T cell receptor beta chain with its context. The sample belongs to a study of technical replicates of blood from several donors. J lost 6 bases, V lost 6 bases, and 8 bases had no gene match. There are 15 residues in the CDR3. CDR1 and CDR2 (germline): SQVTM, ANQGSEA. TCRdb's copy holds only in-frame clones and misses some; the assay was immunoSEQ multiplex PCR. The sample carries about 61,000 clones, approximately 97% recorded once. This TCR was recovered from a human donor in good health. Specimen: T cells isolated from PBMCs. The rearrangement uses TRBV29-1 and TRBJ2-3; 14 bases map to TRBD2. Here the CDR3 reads CSVGTSGSGGDTQYF. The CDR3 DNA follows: TGCAGCGTCGGGACTAGCGGGAGCGGCGGGGATACGCAGTATTTT.